A selection of T cell receptor beta chains follows, all from one sample in a study of blood T cell repertoires in COVID-19. This table comes from immunoSEQ multiplex PCR, and its TCRdb copy is limited to in-frame clones, with some not included. The sample has roughly 250,000 clones, just over 90% seen once. Specimen: PBMCs or T cells enriched from blood (not recorded which). Receptors were obtained from a woman aged 18-29 years who had recovered from COVID-19. CDR3s leave out the opening cysteine and the closing phenylalanine or tryptophan. Each record gives: J gene, V gene, CDR3 protein.

TRBJ2-1	TRBV7-9	ASSLVRAGGYNEQF
TRBJ2-7	TRBV4-1	ASSHNLRGAEIHEQY
TRBJ2-7	TRBV9	ASSPRQSYEQY
TRBJ2-3	TRBV7-3	ASSLSPDTQY
TRBJ2-1	TRBV4-2	ASSQDPSGGHNEQF
TRBJ2-7	TRBV15	ATTRGLAGGYEQY
TRBJ2-1	TRBV7-9	ASSHRGFEQF
TRBJ2-5	TRBV5-4	ASSIDFQETQY
TRBJ1-2	TRBV28	ASSYRGYGYT
TRBJ2-2	TRBV27	ASSRVRGYTGELF
TRBJ1-5	TRBV2	ASSDTGVQPQH
TRBJ1-5	TRBV5-1	ASSLNGQGPNSNQPQH
TRBJ2-1	TRBV19	ATRKGGTYNEQF
TRBJ1-1	TRBV7-2	ASSLAWGRTEAF
TRBJ1-2	TRBV29-1	SVVRGSTYGYT
TRBJ2-7	TRBV3-1/TRBV3-2	ASSLGQGYEQY
TRBJ1-3	TRBV5-1	ASSWTGPNSGNTIY